These 32 T cell receptor beta chains share one sample of origin, sequenced in a study of regulatory T cells in long-lasting Graves disease (dated by TCRdb to about 2021). The library was built by means of multiplex PCR. These reads were obtained on an Illumina HiSeq 4000. TCR beta libraries were built with iRepertoire HTBI primers and Arm-PCR amplification of CDR3 regions. The public reads were reanalyzed by TCRdb: fastp trimming at Q25, MiXCR alignment, in-frame beta chains only. One record per CDR3 amino acid sequence lists the most common genes and DNA. This sample is represented by 200,000 to 250,000 distinct CDR3 sequences; about a sixth of them were singletons. The top ten hold around 20% of the sample. The time point label corresponds to: newly diagnosed GD, antithyroid drugs for less than 3 months. For both TCR sequencing and RNA sequencing, RNA was extracted from PBMCs in TRIzol. Source: peripheral blood mononuclear cells (PBMCs), taken at new diagnosis, from a patient treated with antithyroid drugs. The source of these receptors is a female donor with Graves disease.

This sequence joins TRBV20-1 and TRBJ1-5; unclear D gene. V lost 3 bases, J lost 6 bases, and 18 bases lay in between. This CDR3 comprises 15 residues. Germline CDR1 DFQATT, CDR2 SNEGSKA (reference sequence). CDR3 sequence reads: CSASPSQRARQPQHF. Here the CDR3 DNA reads TGCAGTGCTAGTCCATCTCAGAGGGCTCGTCAGCCCCAGCATTTT.

This clonotype turned up a few times. One base away lies a much larger clone, so this may be a sequencing read error. The limits of the CDR3 on the DNA are not certain, so only TCRdb's listed CDR3 is given. The rearrangement joins TRBV29-1 to TRBJ1-1. The CDR3 numbers 14 amino acids, ends counted. From germline, CDR1 is SQVTM and CDR2 ANQGSEA. The CDR3 sequence is CSVDEVGGGTEALF.

This clonotype was observed many times. V gene TRBV19 combines with J gene TRBJ2-3; 7 bases map to TRBD2. V gave up 6 bases and J gave up 4 bases; unmatched junction bases: 7. CDR1 and CDR2 (germline): LNHDA, SQIVND (reference sequence). The CDR3 is 14 residues long. The CDR3 DNA reads as TGTGCCAGTAGAATCGGGGAGGGCGCAGATACGCAGTATTTT. Amino acid sequence: CASRIGEGADTQYF.

This clonotype was seen repeatedly, ten times or more. The chain is built from TRBV6-2 or TRBV6-3 and TRBJ1-5, with D maybe TRBD1 (6 bases). CDR3 length: 13 amino acids. Trimming stripped 6 bases from V and 4 bases from J, with 10 bases between. Germline V gene sequence: CDR1 MNHEY, CDR2 SVGEGT. CDR3 sequence (DNA): TGTGCCAGCAGGGCAACAGGGAATCAGCCCCAGCATTTT. It is translated as CASRATGNQPQHF.

This chain connects TRBV5-4 to TRBJ2-4; tentatively, D is TRBD2 (6 bases). This CDR3 is built from 16 residues. With 4 bases removed from V and 2 bases from J, the gap between germline ends came to 16 bases. Per germline, CDR1 SGHNT and CDR2 YYREEE (reference sequence). CDR3 in DNA: TGTGCCAGCAGCACCTACTTGGCGGGGACCAAAAACATTCAGTACTTC. Protein: CASSTYLAGTKNIQYF.

This clonotype was observed at least ten times. This chain links TRBV2 with TRBJ2-1; D could derive from TRBD1 or TRBD2 (5 bases each). The CDR3 consists of 14 residues. Germline V lookup: CDR1 SNHLY, CDR2 FYNNEI. V shed 11 bases and J shed 0 bases, with 14 bases lying between them. CDR3 DNA: TGTGCCGGGGGTCAGGGTAGCTCCTACAATGAGCAGTTCTTC. Protein: CAGGQGSSYNEQFF.

This clonotype was seen repeatedly, ten times or more. V usage is TRBV6-1 and J usage is TRBJ2-3, with D unresolved. The CDR3 spans 11 residues. Trimming removed 6 bases from V and 5 bases from J, with 6 bases in between. Looked up from germline, CDR1 is MNHNS and CDR2 is SASEGT. The CDR3 reads CASRIEDTQYF. The CDR3 DNA is TGTGCCAGCAGAATCGAAGATACGCAGTATTTT.

This clonotype was found many times. V usage is TRBV12-3 or TRBV12-4 and J usage is TRBJ2-2, with D unclear. V was clipped by 5 bases and J by 1 base, with 8 bases between them. CDR3 length: 14 amino acids. Here the CDR3 DNA reads TGTGCCAGCAGTCCCGACCAGAACACCGGGGAGCTGTTTTTT. Translating gives CASSPDQNTGELFF.

The rearrangement uses TRBV4-3 and TRBJ2-1; possibly TRBD2 for D (5 bases). CDR3 length equals 16 residues. Per the germline V gene, CDR1 is LGHNA and CDR2 is YSLEER. V was clipped by 1 base and J by 0 bases, with 10 bases between them. The CDR3 sequence: CASSQGPSSSYNEQFF. The DNA of the CDR3 is TGCGCCAGCAGCCAAGGCCCTAGCAGCTCCTACAATGAGCAGTTCTTC.

At least ten counts were recorded for this clonotype. This sequence joins TRBV24-1 and TRBJ2-1; TRBD2 agrees at 8 bases. The CDR3 runs to 16 residues. The ends lost 4 bases at V and 8 bases at J; junction bases unmatched: 12. Germline V gene data show CDR1 as KGHDR and CDR2 as SFDVKD. The CDR3 DNA reads as TGTGCCACCAGTGACCCTAAACGACTAGCGAGCGATGAGCAGTTCTTC. This translates into CATSDPKRLASDEQFF.

This chain connects TRBV7-2 to TRBJ2-1, with TRBD2 identical over 11 bases. CDR3 length: 15 residues. V was clipped by 5 bases and J by 8 bases; unmatched bases: 8. Germline assignment: CDR1 SGHTA and CDR2 FQGNSA. This CDR3 is CASSPVSGRADEQFF. CDR3 sequence (DNA): TGTGCCAGCAGCCCCGTTAGCGGGAGGGCCGATGAGCAGTTCTTC.

The V and J genes are TRBV9 and TRBJ2-1; D might be TRBD2 (5 bases). Trimming removed 5 bases from V and 6 bases from J, with 12 bases in between. The CDR3 is 13 residues long. CDR1 is SGDLS, CDR2 YYNGEE, per germline. The CDR3 nucleotides are TGTGCCAGCAGGGGAGATCCCCTCAATGAGCAGTTCTTC. Translation gives CASRGDPLNEQFF.

The chain couples TRBV4-3 to TRBJ2-2, with D possibly TRBD1 on 6 matching bases. The V and J ends lost 1 base and 6 bases respectively, with 9 bases between them. There are 14 residues in the CDR3. Germline values: CDR1 LGHNA, CDR2 YSLEER. The CDR3 DNA reads TGCGCCAGCAGCCAAGTTAGGACAGCCGGGGAGCTGTTTTTT. Its protein product is CASSQVRTAGELFF.

The chain links TRBV4-1 to TRBJ1-2, with D possibly matching TRBD1 (6 bases). The CDR3 consists of 14 residues. V was pared by 6 bases and J by 3 bases, with 14 bases between. CDR1 and CDR2 (germline): MGHRA, YSYEKL. CDR3 residues: CASSYGEGDYGYTF. CDR3 in DNA: TGCGCCAGCAGTTACGGGGAGGGGGACTATGGCTACACCTTC.

V and J are TRBV6-1 and TRBJ2-5; 9 positions match TRBD1. Germline trimming cut 6 bases from V and 7 bases from J; bases unmatched to any gene: 12. The CDR3 loop spans 15 amino acids. Germline CDR1 MNHNS, CDR2 SASEGT. The CDR3 DNA follows: TGTGCCAGCAGCGATGGGGGACAGGGTTTGGGGACCCAGTACTTC. It yields the protein CASSDGGQGLGTQYF.

Note on this clonotype: One base separates it from a far larger clone, so it is likely a read error. The V call is TRBV7-3, the J call TRBJ1-1, with D possibly TRBD1 on 6 matching bases. The germline CDR1 and CDR2 sequences are SGHTA and FQGTGA. Trimming removed 5 bases at V and 2 bases at J, with 18 bases between. The CDR3 sequence is 16 residues long. DNA for the CDR3: TGTGCCAGCAGCCCGCTGCCGGGGGCCGCTAACACTGAAGCTTTCTTT. Amino acid sequence: CASSPLPGAANTEAFF.

This clonotype was seen repeatedly, ten times or more. The V and J genes are TRBV10-3 and TRBJ2-5; 7 bases fit TRBD1. The CDR3 has 17 residues. Losses at the gene ends were 3 bases for V and 2 bases for J; bases not matched to a gene: 12. Germline V gene sequence: CDR1 ENHRY, CDR2 SYGVKD. In nucleotides, the CDR3 is TGTGCCATCAGTGAACCAGGGGGTCTTGATCGGCAAGAGACCCAGTACTTC. Translation: CAISEPGGLDRQETQYF.

The chain has TRBV19 and TRBJ2-3; 8 nucleotides line up with TRBD1. V was pared by 6 bases and J by 1 base, with 9 bases of the junction left unmatched. From germline, CDR1 is LNHDA and CDR2 SQIVND (reference sequence). This CDR3 comprises 16 residues. The CDR3 coding sequence is TGTGCCAGTAGGAAACAGGGGGATGAGGGCACAGATACGCAGTATTTT. It codes for CASRKQGDEGTDTQYF.

The chain links TRBV18 to TRBJ2-7; the match to TRBD1 covers 9 bases. This CDR3 comprises 15 residues. Germline assignment: CDR1 KGHSH and CDR2 LQKENI. V lost 3 bases and J lost 6; bases outside the gene matches: 9. The CDR3 loop is CASSPSLTGGSEQYF. The CDR3 DNA reads TGTGCCAGCTCACCTTCGTTGACAGGGGGTTCCGAGCAGTACTTC.

This clonotype appeared many times. This chain joins TRBV25-1 and TRBJ2-3; TRBD2 aligns across 14 bases. The CDR3 consists of 20 residues. Trimming took 6 bases from V and 4 from J; bases not matched to a gene: 18. Germline V gene lookup returns CDR1 MGHDK and CDR2 SYGVNS. The CDR3 bases are TGTGCCAGCAGCGCAGTAGAGGGGACTAGCGGGAGACGAGGGGCAGATACGCAGTATTTT. Its protein product is CASSAVEGTSGRRGADTQYF. The full variable domain, its missing parts supplied by reference TRBV25-1 and TRBJ2-3, is EADIYQTPRYLVIGTGKKITLECSQTMGHDKMYWYQQDPGMELHLIHYSYGVNSTEKGDLSSESTVSRIRTEHFPLTLESARPSHTSQYLCASSAVEGTSGRRGADTQYFGPGTRLTVL.

This clonotype was picked up many times. The V call is TRBV3-1, the J call TRBJ1-4; D gene uncertain. Germline CDR1 and CDR2: LGHDT and YNNKEL (reference sequence). The CDR3 has 13 amino acids. Trimming took off 9 bases at V and 6 bases at J, with 14 bases between the two ends. The CDR3 loop reads CASNTEGDEKLFF. The CDR3 DNA is TGTGCCAGTAATACCGAAGGTGATGAAAAACTGTTTTTT.

This clonotype came up many times. This chain connects TRBV20-1 to TRBJ1-1; a weak D match, TRBD1 (6 bases). This CDR3 has 13 residues. From germline, CDR1 is DFQATT and CDR2 SNEGSKA (reference sequence). V shed 3 bases and J shed 7 bases, with 15 bases lying between them. CDR3 region: CSASLGQKGEAFF. In DNA form, the CDR3 reads TGCAGTGCTAGCCTTGGACAGAAGGGTGAAGCTTTCTTT.

This clonotype was seen a single time. The chain uses TRBV2 and TRBJ2-7; a weak D match, TRBD2 (5 bases). CDR3 length: 12 amino acids. V lost 7 bases and J lost 2, with 9 bases in between. The germline V gene has CDR1 SNHLY and CDR2 FYNNEI. The CDR3 loop reads CASIGRAYEQYF. The DNA for the CDR3 is TGTGCCAGCATAGGGCGGGCCTACGAGCAGTACTTC.

This clonotype was recorded at least ten times. The chain carries TRBV20-1 and TRBJ1-2; D possibly corresponds to TRBD1 (6 bases). Germline CDR1 and CDR2: DFQATT and SNEGSKA (reference sequence). This CDR3 is built from 13 residues. V dropped 5 bases and J dropped 7 bases, with 17 bases sitting between them. The CDR3 spells CSAQDSSSGGYTF. In DNA form, the CDR3 reads TGCAGTGCTCAGGACAGCTCTTCAGGTGGCTACACCTTC.

This clonotype occurred many times. The V gene is TRBV20-1, the J gene TRBJ2-2; 9 bases match TRBD1. Looked up from germline, CDR1 is DFQATT and CDR2 is SNEGSKA (reference sequence). CDR3 size: 16 residues. V lost 5 bases to trimming and J lost 4 bases; unmatched junction nucleotides: 11. CDR3 in DNA: TGCAGTGCTCCTAGGAGGGACAGGGAAGGCACCGGGGAGCTGTTTTTT. It specifies CSAPRRDREGTGELFF.

This clonotype was counted many times. The chain recombines TRBV3-1 with TRBJ2-3, with D possibly being TRBD2 (6 bases). The CDR3 extends over 17 amino acids. The V and J ends lost 4 bases and 1 base respectively, with 18 bases between them. Germline CDR1 reads LGHDT; CDR2 reads YNNKEL (reference sequence). CDR3 amino acids: CASSPDLREVGTDTQYF. The CDR3 nucleotides are TGTGCCAGCAGCCCCGACCTAAGGGAGGTTGGCACAGATACGCAGTATTTT.

There are many counts of this clonotype. The chain uses TRBV18 and TRBJ1-2; D ambiguous. The CDR3 length is 14 residues. Germline V lookup: CDR1 KGHSH, CDR2 LQKENI. Trimming cost V 0 bases and J 4 bases, with 9 bases left between them. The CDR3 coding sequence is TGTGCCAGCTCACCACCGGCGGACCCCTATGGCTACACCTTC. This gives the protein CASSPPADPYGYTF.

The chain has TRBV19 and TRBJ1-1; 7 nucleotides align to TRBD1. Unmatched junction bases numbered 12, after V lost 7 bases and J lost 4 bases. In germline, CDR1 is LNHDA, CDR2 SQIVND (reference sequence). The CDR3 totals 15 residues. This CDR3 reads CASTSIQTGTTEAFF. The CDR3 nucleotides are TGTGCCAGTACCTCGATACAGACAGGGACCACTGAAGCTTTCTTT.

This clonotype was seen repeatedly, ten times or more. The chain combines TRBV6-1 with TRBJ2-6; D unclear. Trimming shortened V by 6 bases and J by 3 bases, and 15 bases separated the two germline ends. The CDR3 runs 16 residues. Germline CDR1 MNHNS, CDR2 SASEGT. The CDR3 loop reads CASRPTGFRGANVLTF. DNA of the CDR3: TGTGCCAGCAGACCGACGGGTTTCCGTGGGGCCAACGTCCTGACTTTC.

The V call is TRBV5-4, the J call TRBJ2-7; 9 nucleotides agree with TRBD2. The CDR3 contains 14 residues. J was trimmed by 8 bases and V by 0 bases; bases with no gene match: 6. Per germline, CDR1 SGHNT and CDR2 YYREEE (reference sequence). The CDR3 sequence is CASSLAVAGAQQYF. For the CDR3, the DNA is TGTGCCAGCAGCTTGGCAGTAGCGGGAGCTCAGCAGTACTTC.

The rearrangement links TRBV20-1 to TRBJ2-5; 8 bases line up with TRBD2. The CDR3 spans 15 residues. V lost 1 base, J lost 5 bases, and 9 bases stayed unmatched. CDR1 and CDR2 from the germline V gene are DFQATT and SNEGSKA (reference sequence). CDR3 in amino acids: CSARVPGLVSETQYF. CDR3 sequence (DNA): TGCAGTGCTAGAGTGCCGGGACTAGTCAGCGAGACCCAGTACTTC.

About this clonotype itself: Because the CDR3's place on the DNA is in doubt, the DNA is left out and the CDR3 is given as listed by TCRdb. The V and J genes are TRBV12-3 or TRBV12-4 and TRBJ1-2; TRBD1, the D gene given by the table, was not confirmed from the DNA. The CDR3 numbers 14 amino acids, ends counted. The CDR3 sequence is CASSFFGQPYGYTF.